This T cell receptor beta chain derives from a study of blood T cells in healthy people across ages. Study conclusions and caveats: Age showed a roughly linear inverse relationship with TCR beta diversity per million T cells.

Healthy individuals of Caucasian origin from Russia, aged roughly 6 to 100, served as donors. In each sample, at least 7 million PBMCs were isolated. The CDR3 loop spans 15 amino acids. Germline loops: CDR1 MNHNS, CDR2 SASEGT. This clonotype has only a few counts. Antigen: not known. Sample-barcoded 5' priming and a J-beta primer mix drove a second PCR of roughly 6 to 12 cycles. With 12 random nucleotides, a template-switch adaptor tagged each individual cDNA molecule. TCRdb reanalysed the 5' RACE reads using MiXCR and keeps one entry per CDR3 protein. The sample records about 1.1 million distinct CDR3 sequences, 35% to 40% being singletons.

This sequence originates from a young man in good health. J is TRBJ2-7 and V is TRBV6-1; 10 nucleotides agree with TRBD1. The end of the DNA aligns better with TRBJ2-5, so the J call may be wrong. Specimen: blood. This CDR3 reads CASSPRDRGTETQYF. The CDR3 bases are TGTGCCAGCAGTCCCCGGGACAGGGGTACGGAGACCCAGTACTTC.